This TCR beta chain derives from a study of T cell responses to AZD1222 COVID-19 vaccine. The V gene lost 3 bases and the J gene lost 8 bases, with 16 bases spanning the gap. In germline, CDR1 is SEHNR, CDR2 FQNEAQ (reference sequence). The CDR3 is 15 amino acids. Points on this clone: As yet, its antigen is unknown.

Study-level points and caveats: With dominance at 160-218 and 743-854, vaccine-associated CD4 TCRs spanned spike.

Sequenced by immunoSEQ multiplex PCR; TCRdb stores in-frame clones only, minus some. The table has about 120,000 clones, roughly 92% seen once; the top ten hold 1.6%. The starting material was peripheral blood, obtained 28 days after the second AZD1222 dose. The TCR sequence derives from an adult who received the AZD1222 COVID-19 vaccine. The chain is built from TRBV7-9 and TRBJ1-4; D perhaps matches TRBD1 (5 bases). The CDR3: CASSLVLDKGEKLFF. CDR3 bases: TGTGCCAGCAGCTTGGTCCTGGACAAGGGGGAAAAACTGTTTTTT. The variable domain in full, with the rest retrieved from reference TRBV7-9 and TRBJ1-4, is DTGVSQNPRHKITKRGQNVTFRCDPISEHNRLYWYRQTLGQGPEFLTYFQNEAQLEKSRLLSDRFSAERPKGSFSTLEIQRTEQGDSAMYLCASSLVLDKGEKLFFGSGTQLSVL.